The 7 T cell receptor beta chains below come from one sample, sequenced in a study of beta chain features in type 1 diabetes. General observations from the study: Shorter TCRB CDR3s, moderately but significantly so, were found in Type 1 diabetes patients in all four CD4+ subsets.

These receptors are not linked to any known antigen. Every bit of the isolated RNA underwent reverse transcription, so sequencing read expressed TCRB transcripts. Assay used: immunoSEQ multiplex PCR; TCRdb lists only in-frame clones, some missing. The repertoire includes some 350,000 clones, roughly 13% of them detected once, and roughly 0.015% sits in the top ten. The specimen sequenced was naive CD4+ T cells from blood. Receptors were obtained from a young woman with type 1 diabetes.

A few counts support this clone. J is TRBJ2-3 and V is TRBV30; 7 nucleotides match TRBD2. With V trimmed by 3 bases and J by 1 base, 13 bases remained unmatched. This CDR3 region has 17 residues. Germline CDR1 and CDR2: GTSNPN and SVGIG (reference sequence). The CDR3, as DNA: TGTGCCTGGAGACCCAGCGGGACCCCCCTAGGCACAGATACGCAGTATTTT. This translates into CAWRPSGTPLGTDTQYF.

This clone was counted between two and nine times. This rearrangement joins TRBV10-1 to TRBJ2-7; 12 nucleotides match TRBD2. This CDR3 spans 15 amino acids. Germline CDR1 reads WNHNN; CDR2 reads SYGVQD (reference sequence). The J segment lost 5 bases and the V segment lost 7 bases, leaving 9 bases of the junction unmatched. The CDR3: CASNRTSGIIHEQYV. The DNA of the CDR3 is TGCGCCAGCAACAGGACTAGCGGGATAATCCACGAGCAGTACGTC.

This clone was recorded only once. The chain joins TRBV18 to TRBJ2-1; 10 bases map to TRBD2. V trimming: 3 bases; J trimming: 0 bases; junction bases outside the gene matches: 14. The CDR3 spans 20 residues. Germline CDR1 and CDR2: KGHSH and LQKENI. The CDR3 DNA is TGTGCCAGCTCACCGCTCTTTCTAGCGGGAGAGGGAAGCTCCTACAATGAGCAGTTCTTC. This translates into CASSPLFLAGEGSSYNEQFF.

The J gene is TRBJ2-1, the V gene TRBV7-9; 7 nucleotides agree with TRBD1. The length of the CDR3 is 14 residues. Germline CDR1 is SEHNR and CDR2 is FQNEAQ (reference sequence). The V segment lost 5 bases and the J segment 6 bases; nucleotides outside the gene matches: 7. The CDR3 DNA reads as TGTGCCAGCAGCGACTACAGGGGTCCCAATGAGCAGTTCTTC. This translates into CASSDYRGPNEQFF.

The table lists this clone with a few counts. The chain combines TRBV7-9 with TRBJ2-3; a weak D match, TRBD2 (5 bases). V was cut by 3 bases and J by 7 bases, with 8 bases left in between. The germline gives CDR1 SEHNR, CDR2 FQNEAQ (reference sequence). The CDR3 extends over 12 amino acids. The CDR3 here is CASSLIANTQYF. For the CDR3, the DNA is TGTGCCAGCAGCTTGATAGCGAATACGCAGTATTTT.

This clone was seen a few times. The genes are TRBV9 and TRBJ2-1, with a weak D call TRBD2 (5 bases). Germline CDR1 is SGDLS and CDR2 is YYNGEE. Trimming removed 0 bases at V and 4 bases at J, with 17 bases between. This CDR3 has 17 amino acids. The CDR3 reads CASSVGGGKWRYNEQFF. CDR3 in DNA: TGTGCCAGCAGCGTAGGAGGTGGGAAGTGGAGGTACAATGAGCAGTTCTTC.

A few counts support this clone. The V gene is TRBV9, the J gene TRBJ1-5; D may be TRBD1 (6 bases). With 0 bases removed from V and 4 bases from J, the gap between germline ends came to 11 bases. This CDR3 is 15 amino acids long. Germline values: CDR1 SGDLS, CDR2 YYNGEE. CDR3 DNA: TGTGCCAGCAGCGTAGATGGCAGGGGAAATCAGCCCCAGCATTTT. Amino acids: CASSVDGRGNQPQHF.